One and the same sample provided the 8 T cell receptor beta chains below, sequenced in a study of vaccination effects on CD4 cells after COVID-19. The method was immunoSEQ multiplex PCR; TCRdb's version includes in-frame clones alone and lacks a portion of them. The sample lists roughly 40,000 clones, about 70% occurring once. No antigen is known for these receptors. Cells that had been cultured for roughly eleven days were the source of isolated CD4+ T cells. The source material was CD4+ T cells from PBMCs cultured without peptide, sampled before COVID-19 vaccination. The receptors stem from a human donor who received a COVID-19 vaccine.

This chain connects TRBV5-1 to TRBJ2-1; a possible D gene is TRBD2 (5 bases). The germline V and J ends were trimmed by 3 bases and 9 bases, with 22 bases remaining between them. In germline, CDR1 is SGHRS, CDR2 YFSETQ. This CDR3 contains 16 residues. CDR3 protein: CASSSLVTRRNSEQFF. The CDR3, as DNA: TGCGCCAGCAGCTCCCTCGTGACCAGGAGGAATAGTGAGCAGTTCTTC.

V usage is TRBV7-9 and J usage is TRBJ1-2; D unclear. Germline CDR1 SEHNR, CDR2 FQNEAQ (reference sequence). The CDR3 length is 13 residues. Between the trimmed V and J ends, which lost 5 bases and 4 bases, there was a span of 11 bases. This chain's CDR3 is CASSPDWGYGYTF. The CDR3 DNA follows: TGTGCCAGCAGCCCGGACTGGGGCTATGGCTACACCTTC.

In this sample, this clone is medium-sized. V and J are TRBV3-1 (or the pseudogene TRBV3-2) and TRBJ2-7, with 15 bases that match TRBD2. The CDR3 sequence is 19 residues long. The J segment lost 2 bases and the V segment lost 4 bases, leaving 12 bases of the junction unmatched. CDR1 LGHDT and CDR2 YNNKEL come from the germline V gene (reference sequence). The DNA for the CDR3 is TGTGCCAGCAGCCGCAAGTCCCCGGGACTAGCGGGGGGTGCCTACGAGCAGTACTTC. It codes for CASSRKSPGLAGGAYEQYF.

The chain couples TRBV5-1 to TRBJ1-1, with D maybe TRBD1 (5 bases). The CDR3 consists of 15 residues. Per germline, CDR1 SGHRS and CDR2 YFSETQ. V shed 2 bases and J shed 1 base, with 12 bases lying between them. The CDR3 nucleotides read TGCGCCAGCAGCTTCAGAGGGACCAAGAACACTGAAGCTTTCTTT. This codes for CASSFRGTKNTEAFF.

The chain has TRBV9 and TRBJ2-7; D not resolved. Between the trimmed V and J ends, which lost 0 bases and 0 bases, there was a span of 13 bases. Germline V gene data show CDR1 as SGDLS and CDR2 as YYNGEE. The CDR3 totals 16 residues. CDR3 sequence: CASSVARVSSSYEQYF. The CDR3 nucleotides read TGTGCCAGCAGCGTAGCGCGAGTGTCGAGCTCCTACGAGCAGTACTTC.

CDR3 sequence reads: CASSDRQEPNQPQHF. The CDR3 region has the DNA TGTGCCAGCAGTGATAGACAGGAACCTAATCAGCCCCAGCATTTT. The chain combines TRBV2 with TRBJ1-5; D possibly corresponds to TRBD1 (6 bases). Germline-derived CDR1 and CDR2 are SNHLY and FYNNEI. V lost 3 bases to trimming and J lost 4 bases, with 13 bases between them. This CDR3 has 15 residues.

The sample holds one count of this clone. V is TRBV5-1 and J is TRBJ2-7; TRBD2 matches 7 bases. The germline V gene encodes CDR1 SGHRS and CDR2 YFSETQ. The length of the CDR3 is 14 residues. With V trimmed by 4 bases and J by 3 bases, 7 bases remained unmatched. The CDR3 here is CASSPGGGDYEQYF. CDR3 in DNA: TGCGCCAGCAGCCCTGGGGGAGGGGACTACGAGCAGTACTTC.

The rearrangement joins TRBV7-6 to TRBJ2-3, with TRBD2 identical over 13 bases. The germline gives CDR1 SGHVS, CDR2 FNYEAQ. V shed 5 bases, J shed 0 bases, and the junction held 8 bases outside the gene matches. The CDR3 runs 18 residues. The CDR3 nucleotides are TGTGCCAGCAGCACCACCGGGACTAGCGGGGTCAGCACAGATACGCAGTATTTT. This sequence encodes CASSTTGTSGVSTDTQYF.